This is a list of T cell receptor beta chains from one sample in a study of shared clonotypes between healthy human individuals. Clones were sequenced by immunoSEQ multiplex PCR, and TCRdb holds only the in-frame ones, with some missing. The sample includes roughly 2.1 million clones, under 95% seen only once; the top ten take roughly 1.8%. Specimen: naive CD8+ T cells from PBMCs. Every receptor here comes from a man between 18 and 29 years old in good health. Some clones in this sample may be carry-over from other donors' samples. Each CDR3 is given with its conserved first and last residue. Each record gives: CDR3 protein, CDR3 DNA, V gene, J gene, D gene, clone size. D genes are given only for firm matches. Clone sizes are given selectively: once, few, many, or a class where the clone is expanded.

CDR3aa: CANTHQDRGFYSNQPQHF; CDR3nt: TGTGCCAACACCCACCAAGACAGGGGGTTTTATAGCAATCAGCCCCAGCATTTT; v_gene: TRBV25-1; j_gene: TRBJ1-5; d_gene: TRBD1; abundance: -
CDR3aa: CASTLGYGGDYGYTF; CDR3nt: TGCGCCAGCACCTTAGGGTATGGGGGGGACTATGGCTACACCTTC; v_gene: TRBV4-1; j_gene: TRBJ1-2; d_gene: -; abundance: -
CDR3aa: CASSDGQGAHRGKAGELFF; CDR3nt: TGTGCCAGCAGCGACGGACAGGGTGCCCACCGGGGTAAGGCCGGGGAGCTGTTTTTT; v_gene: TRBV9; j_gene: TRBJ2-2; d_gene: TRBD1; abundance: -
CDR3aa: CASSSIFGQTDRYYNEQFF; CDR3nt: TGTGCCAGCAGTTCGATATTCGGTCAGACCGACCGTTACTACAATGAGCAGTTCTTC; v_gene: TRBV27; j_gene: TRBJ2-1; d_gene: -; abundance: -
CDR3aa: CASSPLLSTNEKLFF; CDR3nt: TGTGCCAGCAGCCCCCTATTGTCAACTAATGAAAAACTGTTTTTT; v_gene: TRBV11-2; j_gene: TRBJ1-4; d_gene: -; abundance: -
CDR3aa: CAWSTYKGQGYGYTF; CDR3nt: TGTGCCTGGAGTACGTATAAAGGACAGGGCTATGGCTACACCTTC; v_gene: TRBV30; j_gene: TRBJ1-2; d_gene: TRBD1; abundance: -
CDR3aa: CASTLFSSGSYEQYF; CDR3nt: TGTGCCAGCACCCTTTTTTCTAGCGGGAGTTACGAGCAGTACTTC; v_gene: TRBV7-2; j_gene: TRBJ2-7; d_gene: TRBD2; abundance: -
CDR3aa: CASSQGERLHSGNTIYF; CDR3nt: TGTGCCAGCAGCCAGGGGGAGAGACTTCACTCTGGAAACACCATATATTTT; v_gene: TRBV7-9; j_gene: TRBJ1-3; d_gene: TRBD1; abundance: -
CDR3aa: CASSPGLAGITLAGEQFF; CDR3nt: TGCGCCAGCAGCCCGGGACTAGCGGGGATCACCCTCGCAGGTGAGCAGTTCTTC; v_gene: TRBV4-1; j_gene: TRBJ2-1; d_gene: TRBD2; abundance: -
CDR3aa: CSVGTAWLYSYEQYF; CDR3nt: TGCAGCGTGGGGACAGCATGGCTTTACTCCTACGAGCAGTACTTC; v_gene: TRBV29-1; j_gene: TRBJ2-7; d_gene: TRBD1; abundance: -
CDR3aa: CASSDSGGSGELFF; CDR3nt: TGTGCCAGCAGTGACTCTGGGGGGTCCGGGGAGCTGTTTTTT; v_gene: TRBV6-4; j_gene: TRBJ2-2; d_gene: -; abundance: -
CDR3aa: CASSQDAGFGQPQHF; CDR3nt: TGCGCCAGCAGCCAAGATGCAGGGTTCGGTCAGCCCCAGCATTTT; v_gene: TRBV4-1; j_gene: TRBJ1-5; d_gene: -; abundance: -
CDR3aa: CASSLVAGTRNEQYF; CDR3nt: TGTGCCAGCAGCTTAGTAGCGGGGACGAGGAACGAGCAGTACTTC; v_gene: TRBV5-4; j_gene: TRBJ2-7; d_gene: TRBD2; abundance: once
CDR3aa: CAWTSPGRRGTEAFF; CDR3nt: TGTGCCTGGACGTCTCCGGGCCGACGGGGCACTGAAGCTTTCTTT; v_gene: TRBV30; j_gene: TRBJ1-1; d_gene: -; abundance: -
CDR3aa: CASSKSAGAGEQYF; CDR3nt: TGTGCCAGCAGTAAAAGTGCGGGAGCGGGAGAGCAGTACTTC; v_gene: TRBV11-2; j_gene: TRBJ2-7; d_gene: TRBD2; abundance: -
CDR3aa: CASRQGINEKLFF; CDR3nt: TGCGCCAGCCGCCAGGGGATAAATGAAAAACTGTTTTTT; v_gene: TRBV10-2; j_gene: TRBJ1-4; d_gene: -; abundance: -
CDR3aa: CATSGRDRVLYNEQFF; CDR3nt: TGTGCCACCAGCGGGCGGGACAGAGTACTATACAATGAGCAGTTCTTC; v_gene: TRBV15; j_gene: TRBJ2-1; d_gene: -; abundance: -
CDR3aa: CASSPGGQGTYEQYF; CDR3nt: TGTGCCAGTAGCCCGGGCGGGCAGGGGACCTACGAGCAGTACTTC; v_gene: TRBV19; j_gene: TRBJ2-7; d_gene: -; abundance: -
CDR3aa: CASSPGADTQYF; CDR3nt: TGTGCCAGCAGCCCGGGCGCAGATACGCAGTATTTT; v_gene: TRBV7-9; j_gene: TRBJ2-3; d_gene: -; abundance: -
CDR3aa: CASSRPSGGSYEQYF; CDR3nt: TGCGCCAGCAGCAGGCCCTCGGGGGGTTCCTACGAGCAGTACTTC; v_gene: TRBV5-1; j_gene: TRBJ2-7; d_gene: TRBD2; abundance: -
CDR3aa: CASSLVVQWDEQFF; CDR3nt: TGTGCCAGCAGCTTAGTGGTACAGTGGGATGAGCAGTTCTTC; v_gene: TRBV7-2; j_gene: TRBJ2-1; d_gene: -; abundance: -
CDR3aa: CATSNPRTGANTEAFF; CDR3nt: TGTGCCACCAGCAACCCCAGGACAGGAGCAAACACTGAAGCTTTCTTT; v_gene: TRBV15; j_gene: TRBJ1-1; d_gene: TRBD1; abundance: -
CDR3aa: CARSSWSEGFGTGELFF; CDR3nt: TGTGCCAGAAGCTCCTGGTCGGAGGGGTTCGGGACCGGGGAGCTGTTTTTT; v_gene: TRBV5-3; j_gene: TRBJ2-2; d_gene: -; abundance: -
CDR3aa: CSVVPRRGLHEQYF; CDR3nt: TGCAGCGTTGTACCTCGCAGGGGTCTCCACGAGCAGTACTTC; v_gene: TRBV29-1; j_gene: TRBJ2-7; d_gene: -; abundance: -
CDR3aa: CASSPRQGLDTGELFF; CDR3nt: TGTGCCAGCAGCCCCCGACAGGGGTTGGACACCGGGGAGCTGTTTTTT; v_gene: TRBV7-2; j_gene: TRBJ2-2; d_gene: TRBD1; abundance: -
CDR3aa: CASSQGQIYEQYF; CDR3nt: TGCGCCAGCAGCCAGGGACAGATATACGAGCAGTACTTC; v_gene: TRBV4-1; j_gene: TRBJ2-7; d_gene: TRBD1; abundance: -
CDR3aa: CASTLAGGAYEQYF; CDR3nt: TGCGCCAGCACCTTAGCGGGAGGGGCCTACGAGCAGTACTTC; v_gene: TRBV5-1; j_gene: TRBJ2-7; d_gene: TRBD2; abundance: -
CDR3aa: CASSPSTGRPYEQYF; CDR3nt: TGTGCCAGTAGTCCCTCGACAGGCCGCCCCTACGAGCAGTACTTC; v_gene: TRBV19; j_gene: TRBJ2-7; d_gene: -; abundance: -
CDR3aa: CASSDPLTWDTEAFF; CDR3nt: TGTGCCAGCAGTGACCCCCTAACCTGGGACACTGAAGCTTTCTTT; v_gene: TRBV6-1; j_gene: TRBJ1-1; d_gene: -; abundance: -
CDR3aa: CASSERTSGRFFYEQYF; CDR3nt: TGTGCCAGCAGTGAAAGGACTAGCGGGAGGTTTTTTTACGAGCAGTACTTC; v_gene: TRBV2; j_gene: TRBJ2-7; d_gene: TRBD2; abundance: -
CDR3aa: CAKDRSSGNTIYF; CDR3nt: TGTGCCAAAGACAGGTCCTCTGGAAACACCATATATTTT; v_gene: TRBV5-7; j_gene: TRBJ1-3; d_gene: -; abundance: -
CDR3aa: CASSLLRRGRLNTEAFF; CDR3nt: TGTGCCAGCAGTTTATTAAGGAGGGGCAGATTGAACACTGAAGCTTTCTTT; v_gene: TRBV28; j_gene: TRBJ1-1; d_gene: -; abundance: -
CDR3aa: CASSPGGVETQYF; CDR3nt: TGTGCCAGCAGCCCGGGTGGTGTGGAGACCCAGTACTTC; v_gene: TRBV7-9; j_gene: TRBJ2-5; d_gene: -; abundance: once